This T cell receptor beta chain was obtained from a study of blood T cell repertoires in COVID-19. Assignments of participants to cohorts depended upon their own reported clinical history. Data came from immunoSEQ multiplex PCR; TCRdb stores just in-frame clones and leaves some out. Here the sample spans 300,000 to 400,000 clones, around 90% being singletons. Germline CDR1 is KGHSH and CDR2 is LQKENI. CDR3 length: 17 amino acids. V was pared by 3 bases and J by 0 bases, with 16 bases between. This TCR came from a young man who had recovered from COVID-19. The sequenced sample was PBMCs or T cells enriched from blood (not recorded which). The rearrangement links TRBV18 to TRBJ2-3, with D unclear. The CDR3 sequence is CASSPTMVASSTDTQYF. Here the CDR3 DNA reads TGTGCCAGCTCACCTACCATGGTTGCGTCTAGCACAGATACGCAGTATTTT.